These 7 T cell receptor beta chains were all obtained from the same sample, sequenced in a study of vaccination effects on CD4 cells after COVID-19. Their antigen targets remain unknown. Sequenced by immunoSEQ multiplex PCR; TCRdb stores in-frame clones only, minus some. Of fewer than 65,000 clones listed, about 80% are singletons. Expansion with viral peptide pools was applied to antigen-specific CD4+ T cells by the ViraFEST assay prior to sequencing. Following a 10-day culture, CD4+ T cells were purified. Nucleocapsid antibodies were negative in the vaccine recipients, who had never had SARS-CoV-2 infection. The sequencing here drew on CD4+ T cells from PBMCs cultured with HCoV-OC43 spike peptides, taken before COVID-19 vaccination. The subset denotes: HCoV-OC43 spike overlapping peptide pool stimulation. Receptor source: a human donor who received a COVID-19 vaccine.

The gene calls are TRBV19 and TRBJ1-2, with D possibly matching TRBD1 (6 bases). Germline-derived CDR1 and CDR2 are LNHDA and SQIVND (reference sequence). Trimming stripped 4 bases from V and 2 bases from J, with 26 bases between. This CDR3 is built from 19 residues. CDR3: CASSSLPGQRTRKNYGYTF. CDR3 DNA: TGTGCCAGTAGTAGCCTCCCGGGACAAAGAACAAGAAAAAACTATGGCTACACCTTC.

The sample holds a few counts of this clone. V is TRBV6-5 and J is TRBJ1-3, with D hard to call. This CDR3 contains 11 residues. CDR1 MNHEY and CDR2 SVGAGI come from the germline V gene. V gave up 6 bases and J gave up 4 bases, with 4 bases separating them. Here the CDR3 DNA reads TGTGCCAGCAGACGAGGAAACACCATATATTTT. It is translated as CASRRGNTIYF.

The rearrangement links TRBV18 to TRBJ2-2; no reliable D call. Between the trimmed V and J ends, which lost 5 bases and 0 bases, there was a span of 10 bases. Per germline, CDR1 KGHSH and CDR2 LQKENI. This CDR3 has 15 amino acids. The CDR3 spells CASSERFTNTGELFF. CDR3 bases: TGTGCCAGCTCAGAACGGTTTACGAACACCGGGGAGCTGTTTTTT.

This clone was picked up a small number of times. The chain links TRBV12-3 or TRBV12-4 to TRBJ1-5; no clear D. The CDR3 consists of 12 residues. V lost 9 bases to trimming and J lost 5 bases, with 11 bases between them. The CDR3 nucleotides are TGTGCCAGTGGACTTACTTATCAGCCCCAGCATTTT. Translated: CASGLTYQPQHF.

The chain recombines TRBV5-1 with TRBJ2-3; no reliable D call. The CDR3 loop spans 13 amino acids. With 2 bases removed from V and 0 bases from J, the gap between germline ends came to 4 bases. CDR1 is SGHRS, CDR2 YFSETQ, per germline. CDR3 in amino acids: CASSFRSTDTQYF. The CDR3 DNA is TGCGCCAGCAGCTTCAGGAGCACAGATACGCAGTATTTT.

The chain is built from TRBV5-1 and TRBJ2-5, with TRBD1 as a possible D gene (5 bases). CDR3 size: 15 residues. Germline loops: CDR1 SGHRS, CDR2 YFSETQ. V was shortened by 1 base and J by 5 bases, with 15 bases between the two germline ends. CDR3: CASSLRGFSVETQYF. The DNA of the CDR3 is TGCGCCAGCAGCTTGAGGGGTTTCTCCGTGGAGACCCAGTACTTC.

The J gene is TRBJ2-2, the V gene TRBV5-6; D call uncertain. The CDR3 is made up of 13 amino acids. Germline V gives CDR1 SGHDT, CDR2 YYEEEE. The ends were cut back, 5 bases at V and 6 bases at J, with 11 bases in the middle. In DNA, the CDR3 is TGTGCCAGCAGTCGGTGGTGGGCCGGGGAGCTGTTTTTT. It encodes CASSRWWAGELFF.